This T cell receptor beta chain was sequenced for a study of T cell clones after liver transplantation. Assay used: immunoSEQ multiplex PCR; TCRdb lists only in-frame clones, some missing. The data show tens of thousands of clones, roughly 85% seen once. The CDR3 runs to 14 residues. Losses at the gene ends were 1 base for V and 6 bases for J; bases not matched to a gene: 6. Germline V gives CDR1 SGHNT, CDR2 YYREEE (reference sequence). The table lists this clone with a count of one. The chain is built from TRBV5-4 and TRBJ2-7, with 8 bases lining up with TRBD1. The sample in question was CD4+ T cells from blood, obtained at the 22-month timepoint. The clonotype was recovered from a human patient who received a liver transplant. Some T cells may be graft donor cells. Here the CDR3 DNA reads TGTGCCAGCAGCTTGTTTGACAGGGGAGGCGAGCAGTACTTC. Translating it yields CASSLFDRGGEQYF.